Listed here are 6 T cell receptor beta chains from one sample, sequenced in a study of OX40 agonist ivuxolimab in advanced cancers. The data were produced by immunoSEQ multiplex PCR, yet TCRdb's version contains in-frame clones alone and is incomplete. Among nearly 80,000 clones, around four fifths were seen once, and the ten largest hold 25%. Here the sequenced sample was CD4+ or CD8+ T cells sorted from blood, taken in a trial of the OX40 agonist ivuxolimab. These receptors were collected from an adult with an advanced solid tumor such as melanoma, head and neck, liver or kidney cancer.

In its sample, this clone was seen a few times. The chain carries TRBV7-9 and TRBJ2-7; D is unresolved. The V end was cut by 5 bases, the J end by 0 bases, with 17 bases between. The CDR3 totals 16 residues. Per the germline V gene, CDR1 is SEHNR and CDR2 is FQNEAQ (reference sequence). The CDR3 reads CASSKTPMEISYEQYF. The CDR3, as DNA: TGTGCCAGCAGCAAAACCCCCATGGAGATCTCCTACGAGCAGTACTTC.

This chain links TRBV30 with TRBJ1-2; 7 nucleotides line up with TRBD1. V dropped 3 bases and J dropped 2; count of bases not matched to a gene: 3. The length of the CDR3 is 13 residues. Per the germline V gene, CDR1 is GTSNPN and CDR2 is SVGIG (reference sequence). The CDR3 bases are TGTGCCTGGAGCAGGGGGATAAACTATGGCTACACCTTC. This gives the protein CAWSRGINYGYTF.

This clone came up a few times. The CDR3 sequence: CASSQGTGAEQYF. Here the CDR3 DNA reads TGCGCCAGCAGCCAAGGGACAGGGGCCGAGCAGTACTTC. This chain joins TRBV5-1 and TRBJ2-7; 10 nucleotides match TRBD1. The CDR3 contains 13 residues. Germline CDR1 is SGHRS and CDR2 is YFSETQ. V was clipped by 4 bases and J by 6 bases; unmatched bases: 4.

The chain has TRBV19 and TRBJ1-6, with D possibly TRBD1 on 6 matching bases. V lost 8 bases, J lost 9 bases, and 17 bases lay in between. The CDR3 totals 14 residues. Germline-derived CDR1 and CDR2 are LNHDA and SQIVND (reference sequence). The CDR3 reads CASGGQGVGSPLHF. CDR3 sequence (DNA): TGTGCCAGTGGGGGCCAGGGTGTTGGTTCACCCCTCCACTTT.

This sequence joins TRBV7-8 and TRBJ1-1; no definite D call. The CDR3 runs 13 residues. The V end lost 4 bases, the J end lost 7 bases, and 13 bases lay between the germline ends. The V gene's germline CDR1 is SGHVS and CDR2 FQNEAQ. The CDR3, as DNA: TGTGCCAGCAGCTCGCTCGCGGTTGGTGAAGCTTTCTTT. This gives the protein CASSSLAVGEAFF. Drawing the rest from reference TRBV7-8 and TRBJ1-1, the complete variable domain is GAGVSQSPRYKVAKRGQDVALRCDPISGHVSLFWYQQALGQGPEFLTYFQNEAQLDKSGLPSDRFFAERPEGSVSTLKIQRTQQEDSAVYLCASSSLAVGEAFFGQGTRLTVV.

The CDR3 is CASSLGGPSEQFF. The CDR3 DNA reads as TGTGCCAGCAGCTTGGGCGGGCCGAGTGAGCAGTTCTTC. The chain uses TRBV11-3 and TRBJ2-1, with D maybe TRBD2 (5 bases). The CDR3 loop spans 13 amino acids. Per the germline V gene, CDR1 is SGHNT and CDR2 is YENEEA. Trimming removed 3 bases at V and 9 bases at J, with 12 bases between.